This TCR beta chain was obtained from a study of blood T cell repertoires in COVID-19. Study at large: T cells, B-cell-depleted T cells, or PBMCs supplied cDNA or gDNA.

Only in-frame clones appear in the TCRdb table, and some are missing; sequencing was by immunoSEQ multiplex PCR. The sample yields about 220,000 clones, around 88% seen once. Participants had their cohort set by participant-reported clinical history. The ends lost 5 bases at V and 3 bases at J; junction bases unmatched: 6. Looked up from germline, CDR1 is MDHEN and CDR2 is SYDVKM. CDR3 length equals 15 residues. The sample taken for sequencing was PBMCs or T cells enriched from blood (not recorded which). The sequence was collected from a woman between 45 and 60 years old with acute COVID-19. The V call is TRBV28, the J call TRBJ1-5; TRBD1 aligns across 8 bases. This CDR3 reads CASSRGQGFNQPQHF. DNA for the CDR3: TGTGCCAGCAGTCGCGGACAGGGTTTCAATCAGCCCCAGCATTTT.